The rows below give T cell receptor beta chains drawn from one sample of a study of cytomegalovirus exposure and HLA in healthy donors. Profiled with immunoSEQ multiplex PCR; TCRdb holds only in-frame clones, not every one. The data contain 200,000 to 250,000 clones, roughly 80% of them seen just once; the ten biggest clones take up approximately 2.9%. The specimen sequenced was PBMCs. Receptor source: a man aged 30-40 years in good health and CMV-seronegative. Both conserved end residues are part of each CDR3. Fields, in order: J gene, clone size, D gene, V gene, CDR3 protein, CDR3 DNA. D genes are given only for firm matches. The listing skips clone size in some rows; elsewhere it reads once, few, many or a size class.

>TRBJ2-7|few|.|TRBV6-5
CASSEPSGSHEQYF
TGTGCCAGCAGTGAGCCCTCGGGGTCACACGAGCAGTACTTC
>TRBJ2-7|.|.|TRBV27
CASSQSQGYEQYF
TGTGCCAGCAGCCAATCTCAGGGGTACGAGCAGTACTTC
>TRBJ2-7|.|.|TRBV28
CASKTVSSRSRYEQYF
TGTGCCAGCAAAACGGTCTCTTCCCGTTCGAGGTACGAGCAGTACTTC
>TRBJ2-3|.|.|TRBV6-4
CASSDSKGASTDTQYF
TGTGCCAGCAGTGACTCGAAAGGGGCTAGCACAGATACGCAGTATTTT
>TRBJ2-6|.|TRBD1|TRBV9
CASSGNRDRDSGANVLTF
TGTGCCAGCAGCGGCAACCGGGACAGGGACTCTGGGGCCAACGTCCTGACTTTC
>TRBJ2-6|.|.|TRBV7-6
CASSPRVTGANVLTF
TGTGCCAGCAGCCCCAGGGTAACTGGGGCCAACGTCCTGACTTTC
>TRBJ1-5|.|.|TRBV5-6
CASSRLAGNHQPQHF
TGTGCCAGCAGCCGCCTAGCCGGTAACCATCAGCCCCAGCATTTT
>TRBJ2-7|once|TRBD1|TRBV10-2
CASKGQSTYEQYF
TGCGCCAGCAAGGGACAGTCCACCTACGAGCAGTACTTC
>TRBJ1-1|.|.|TRBV7-3
CASSLAGVNTEAFF
TGTGCCAGCAGCTTAGCAGGGGTTAACACTGAAGCTTTCTTT
>TRBJ2-3|once|TRBD2|TRBV18
CASSSGLAGGQYF
TGTGCCAGCTCCTCAGGACTAGCGGGGGGACAGTATTTT
>TRBJ1-2|.|.|TRBV4-3
CASSLTRGGSYGYTF
TGCGCCAGCAGCCTCACACGGGGGGGATCCTATGGCTACACCTTC
>TRBJ2-7|.|.|TRBV6-1
CASSEGLDSSYEQYF
TGTGCCAGCAGTGAAGGTTTAGACAGCTCCTACGAGCAGTACTTC
>TRBJ1-1|.|TRBD1|TRBV6-1
CASSEARQGLNTEAFF
TGTGCCAGCAGTGAAGCCCGACAGGGCTTGAACACTGAAGCTTTCTTT
>TRBJ1-6|.|.|TRBV7-9
CASSTTEVSPLHF
TGTGCCAGCAGCACAACGGAGGTTTCACCCCTCCACTTT
>TRBJ1-4|.|.|TRBV27
CASRDGGAGEKLFF
TGTGCCAGCAGAGATGGGGGGGCCGGGGAAAAACTGTTTTTT
>TRBJ1-1|once|TRBD1|TRBV29-1
CSVTGAVWAEAFF
TGCAGCGTTACAGGGGCTGTCTGGGCTGAAGCTTTCTTT
>TRBJ1-4|.|.|TRBV7-9
CASSTRETNEKLFF
TGTGCCAGCAGCACCCGAGAAACTAATGAAAAACTGTTTTTT
>TRBJ1-3|.|.|TRBV5-4
CASSSGLSGNTIYF
TGTGCCAGCAGCTCAGGGCTCTCTGGAAACACCATATATTTT
>TRBJ1-3|.|.|TRBV15
CATSRERGRRASSGNTIYF
TGTGCCACCAGCAGAGAAAGGGGTAGGCGAGCCTCCTCTGGAAACACCATATATTTT
>TRBJ2-3|once|TRBD2|TRBV27
CASSLGSRRGGGTDTQYF
TGTGCCAGCAGTTTAGGATCGCGCCGGGGGGGCGGTACAGATACGCAGTATTTT
>TRBJ2-7|once|.|TRBV18
CASSPNRGSYEQYF
TGTGCCAGCTCACCCAATCGGGGATCCTACGAGCAGTACTTC
>TRBJ1-5|.|.|TRBV4-2
CASSQEQGSNQPQHF
TGTGCCAGCAGCCAAGAACAGGGTAGCAATCAGCCCCAGCATTTT
>TRBJ2-1|few|TRBD2|TRBV7-2
CASSLPLAGGSGEQFF
TGTGCCAGCAGCTTACCGCTAGCGGGGGGTTCCGGTGAGCAGTTCTTC
>TRBJ1-2|.|.|TRBV6-5
CASSYMSGLSGYTF
TGTGCCAGCAGTTACATGTCGGGGTTAAGTGGCTACACCTTC
>TRBJ1-1|.|.|TRBV29-1
CSARQGTEAFF
TGCAGCGCCCGTCAGGGAACTGAAGCTTTCTTT
>TRBJ1-5|few|TRBD1|TRBV6-5
CASSEQDRYRPQHF
TGTGCCAGCAGTGAACAGGACAGGTATAGGCCCCAGCATTTT
>TRBJ2-5|.|.|TRBV29-1
CSVEGQGGETQYF
TGCAGCGTTGAGGGGCAGGGAGGCGAGACCCAGTACTTC
>TRBJ2-7|.|.|TRBV19
CASSIGHEQYF
TGTGCCAGTAGTATTGGCCACGAGCAGTACTTC
>TRBJ1-1|.|.|TRBV28
CASSLVGQGMGAEAFF
TGTGCCAGCAGTTTGGTAGGGCAGGGGATGGGGGCTGAAGCTTTCTTT
>TRBJ1-4|once|.|TRBV11-2
CASSHPFQGGGEKLFF
TGTGCCAGCAGCCACCCATTCCAGGGAGGTGGGGAAAAACTGTTTTTT
>TRBJ2-3|.|TRBD2|TRBV27
CASRERGKTDTQYF
TGTGCCAGCCGGGAGCGGGGAAAGACAGATACGCAGTATTTT
>TRBJ2-4|once|TRBD1|TRBV7-9
CASSSPRTGALAKNIQYF
TGTGCCAGCAGCTCCCCCCGTACAGGGGCGCTAGCCAAAAACATTCAGTACTTC
>TRBJ2-3|.|.|TRBV27
CASSALGGRGTDTQYF
TGTGCCAGCAGTGCCCTGGGGGGGCGGGGCACAGATACGCAGTATTTT
>TRBJ2-1|.|TRBD1|TRBV5-6
CASRGTGGGYNEQFF
TGTGCCAGCAGAGGGACAGGGGGCGGGTACAATGAGCAGTTCTTC
>TRBJ1-4|.|.|TRBV28
CASSPGGGEKLFF
TGTGCCAGCAGTCCCGGGGGAGGAGAAAAACTGTTTTTT
>TRBJ1-4|few|.|TRBV7-9
CASSPYGGRDEKLFF
TGTGCCAGCAGCCCCTATGGAGGGAGGGATGAAAAACTGTTTTTT
>TRBJ2-7|.|TRBD1|TRBV4-3
CASSHEQGAYEQYF
TGCGCCAGCAGCCACGAGCAGGGGGCCTACGAGCAGTACTTC
>TRBJ2-7|.|TRBD1|TRBV6-5
CASSYNRGSKEQYF
TGTGCCAGCAGTTACAACAGGGGTTCTAAAGAGCAGTACTTC
>TRBJ2-1|few|TRBD1|TRBV6-5
CASSSRDSSLSEQFF
TGTGCCAGCAGTTCGAGGGACAGTTCACTTAGTGAGCAGTTCTTC
>TRBJ2-7|once|TRBD2|TRBV10-3
CAISELAVTQYF
TGTGCCATCAGTGAGCTAGCGGTGACTCAGTACTTC
>TRBJ2-5|few|TRBD1|TRBV28
CASSAAGGLGQETQYF
TGTGCCAGCAGTGCCGCAGGGGGTCTAGGGCAAGAGACCCAGTACTTC
>TRBJ2-3|.|TRBD1|TRBV7-9
CASSQTPTGCTDTQYF
TGTGCCAGCAGCCAAACCCCGACAGGGTGCACAGATACGCAGTATTTT
>TRBJ2-7|.|.|TRBV21-1
CASSLGRGSYEQYF
TGTGCCAGCAGCCTCGGGCGGGGGTCCTACGAGCAGTACTTC
>TRBJ2-7|.|.|TRBV2
CASSGTVYEQYF
TGTGCCAGCAGTGGGACAGTATACGAGCAGTACTTC
>TRBJ2-5|.|.|TRBV4-1
CASSQDGLQEETQYF
TGCGCCAGCAGCCAAGATGGATTGCAGGAAGAGACCCAGTACTTC
>TRBJ1-6|.|.|TRBV4-2
CASSQGNREYSPLHF
TGTGCCAGCAGCCAGGGCAACAGGGAGTATTCACCCCTCCACTTT
>TRBJ1-5|.|.|TRBV15
CATSRDRGSNQPQHF
TGTGCCACCAGCAGAGATCGGGGTAGCAATCAGCCCCAGCATTTT
>TRBJ2-3|.|TRBD1|TRBV6-1
CASSGYRGPVPTDTQYF
TGTGCCAGCAGTGGCTACAGGGGTCCTGTCCCCACAGATACGCAGTATTTT